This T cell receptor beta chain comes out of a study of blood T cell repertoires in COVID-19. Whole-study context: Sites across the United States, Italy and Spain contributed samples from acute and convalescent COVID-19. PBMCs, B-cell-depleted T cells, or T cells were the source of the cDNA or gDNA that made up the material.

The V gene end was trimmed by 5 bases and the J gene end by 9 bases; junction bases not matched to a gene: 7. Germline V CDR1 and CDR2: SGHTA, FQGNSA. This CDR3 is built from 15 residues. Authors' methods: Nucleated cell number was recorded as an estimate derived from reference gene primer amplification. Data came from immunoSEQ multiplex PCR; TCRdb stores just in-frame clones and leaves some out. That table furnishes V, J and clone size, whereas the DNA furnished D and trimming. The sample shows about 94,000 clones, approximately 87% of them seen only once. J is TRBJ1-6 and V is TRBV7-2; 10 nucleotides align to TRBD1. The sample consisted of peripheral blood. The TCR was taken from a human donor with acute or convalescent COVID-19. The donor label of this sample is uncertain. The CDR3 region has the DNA TGTGCCAGCAGCGGCCAGACAGGGGGCTTTTCACCCCTCCACTTT. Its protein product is CASSGQTGGFSPLHF.